The 6 T cell receptor beta chains listed next were all sequenced from one sample in a study of cytomegalovirus exposure and HLA in healthy donors. The assay was immunoSEQ multiplex PCR, and TCRdb's table has in-frame clones only and misses some. This sample yields 110,000 or so clones, of which around 83% are seen a single time; around 4.1% belongs to the top ten. Sequencing was carried out using PBMCs. These TCRs come from a woman under 30 in good health and CMV-seropositive.

With regard to this clone: An end of the junction differs from the germline gene, which may be a read error. The CDR3 DNA is TGTGCTAGTGGTCTCCGGACTAGCCCGAGTTTC. It encodes CASGLRTSPSF. The chain uses TRBV12-5 and TRBJ2-7; the match to TRBD2 covers 8 bases. Germline V lookup: CDR1 LGHNT, CDR2 FRNRAP. The CDR3 sequence is 11 residues long.

This rearrangement joins TRBV7-2 to TRBJ1-2, with D possibly TRBD1 on 6 matching bases. The CDR3 runs to 14 residues. The V end was cut by 2 bases, the J end by 10 bases, with 17 bases between. CDR1 and CDR2 from the germline V gene are SGHTA and FQGNSA. This CDR3 is CASSLTRTAMIYTF. For the CDR3, the DNA is TGTGCCAGCAGCTTAACCCGGACAGCAATGATCTACACCTTC.

CDR3 DNA sequence: TGTGCCAGCGGCTCGGGGGGCAATCAGCCCCAGCATTTT. Its translation is CASGSGGNQPQHF. The rearrangement joins TRBV7-9 to TRBJ1-5; the D gene is possibly TRBD1 (5 bases). The CDR3 is 13 residues long. In germline, CDR1 is SEHNR, CDR2 FQNEAQ (reference sequence). Trimming pared 8 bases from V and 2 bases from J, leaving 10 bases between.

This rearrangement joins TRBV5-6 to TRBJ2-1, with D unclear. V lost 4 bases to trimming and J lost 0 bases, with 11 bases between them. This CDR3 has 15 amino acids. The V gene's germline CDR1 is SGHDT and CDR2 YYEEEE. CDR3 coding DNA: TGTGCCAGCAGCCCGGAGTTGAGCTCCTACAATGAGCAGTTCTTC. As protein: CASSPELSSYNEQFF. Combining the CDR3 with reference TRBV5-6 and TRBJ2-1 gives the whole variable domain DAGVTQSPTHLIKTRGQQVTLRCSPKSGHDTVSWYQQALGQGPQFIFQYYEEEERQRGNFPDRFSGHQFPNYSSELNVNALLLGDSALYLCASSPELSSYNEQFFGPGTRLTVL.

The V gene is TRBV7-9, the J gene TRBJ1-2, with 7 nucleotides matching TRBD1. Germline values: CDR1 SEHNR, CDR2 FQNEAQ (reference sequence). The CDR3 runs 13 residues. Losses at the gene ends were 5 bases for V and 4 bases for J; bases not matched to a gene: 4. The CDR3 sequence is CASSLGTAYGYTF. The CDR3 DNA is TGTGCCAGCAGCCTCGGGACAGCCTATGGCTACACCTTC.

CDR3 sequence (DNA): TGTGCCAGCAGCGTGGGTCCTAGCTCCTACAATGAGCAGTTCTTC. Protein product: CASSVGPSSYNEQFF. The chain combines TRBV5-5 with TRBJ2-1; no clear D gene. CDR1 and CDR2 from the germline V gene are SGHKS and YYEKEE (reference sequence). V was clipped by 4 bases and J by 0 bases, with 11 bases between them. The CDR3 totals 15 residues.